The 4 T cell receptor beta chains reported below all come from one sample, sequenced in a study of blood T cell repertoires in COVID-19. Here immunoSEQ multiplex PCR was the method, and the copy in TCRdb shows in-frame clones only, minus some. The data contain approximately 530,000 clones, 85% to 90% of them singletons. Material for sequencing was peripheral blood. The receptor set was obtained from a woman aged 50 to 65 with COVID-19, enrolled during active disease.

The chain uses TRBV18 and TRBJ1-4; D is unresolved. The CDR3 loop spans 14 amino acids. Per the germline V gene, CDR1 is KGHSH and CDR2 is LQKENI. Trimming pared 3 bases from V and 5 bases from J, leaving 10 bases between. The CDR3 bases are TGTGCCAGCTCACCCTTATCCTCCAATGAAAAACTGTTTTTT. It specifies CASSPLSSNEKLFF.

This chain joins TRBV3-1 (or the pseudogene TRBV3-2) and TRBJ2-1; D perhaps matches TRBD2 (5 bases). The length of the CDR3 is 14 residues. Per the germline V gene, CDR1 is LGHDT and CDR2 is YNNKEL (reference sequence). The germline V and J ends were trimmed by 5 bases and 2 bases, with 10 bases remaining between them. The CDR3 loop reads CASSKTAAYNEQFF. The CDR3 DNA reads as TGTGCCAGCAGCAAAACAGCGGCCTACAATGAGCAGTTCTTC.

V gene TRBV6-5 combines with J gene TRBJ1-4; D is ambiguous. V was trimmed by 7 bases and J by 0 bases, leaving 12 bases between them. The CDR3 loop spans 15 amino acids. Germline CDR1 reads MNHEY; CDR2 reads SVGAGI. CDR3 sequence: CASIGRRATNEKLFF. In nucleotides, the CDR3 is TGTGCCAGCATAGGACGGCGGGCAACTAATGAAAAACTGTTTTTT.

V gene TRBV7-2 combines with J gene TRBJ1-2; TRBD1 matches at 9 bases. This CDR3 comprises 14 residues. Germline CDR1 and CDR2: SGHTA and FQGNSA. Germline trimming cut 5 bases from V and 8 bases from J; bases unmatched to any gene: 9. CDR3 loop: CASSNRGRIVGYTF. CDR3 DNA: TGTGCCAGCAGCAACAGGGGGCGGATCGTAGGCTACACCTTC.